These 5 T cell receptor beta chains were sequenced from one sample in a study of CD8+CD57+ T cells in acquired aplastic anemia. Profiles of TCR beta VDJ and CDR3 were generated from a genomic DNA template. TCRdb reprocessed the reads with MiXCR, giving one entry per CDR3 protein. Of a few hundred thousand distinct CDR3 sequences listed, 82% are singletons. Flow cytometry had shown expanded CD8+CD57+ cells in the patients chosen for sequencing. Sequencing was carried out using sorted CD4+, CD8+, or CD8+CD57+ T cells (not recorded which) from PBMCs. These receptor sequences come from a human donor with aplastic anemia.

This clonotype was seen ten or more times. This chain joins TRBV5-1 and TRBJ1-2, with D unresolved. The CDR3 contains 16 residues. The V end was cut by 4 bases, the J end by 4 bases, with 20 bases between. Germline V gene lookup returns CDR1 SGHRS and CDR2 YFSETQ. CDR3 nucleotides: TGCGCCAGCAGCCCCGGAACCGTTCAGATGTCCTATGGCTACACCTTC. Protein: CASSPGTVQMSYGYTF.

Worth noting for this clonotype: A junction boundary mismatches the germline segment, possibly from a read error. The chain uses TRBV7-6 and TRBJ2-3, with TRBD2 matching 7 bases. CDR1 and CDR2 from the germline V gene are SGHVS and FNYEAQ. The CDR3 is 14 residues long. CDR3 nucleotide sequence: TGTGCCAGCAGCTTAGCGGGAGGGCCTGAAACTTTCTTTTTT. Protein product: CASSLAGGPETFFF.

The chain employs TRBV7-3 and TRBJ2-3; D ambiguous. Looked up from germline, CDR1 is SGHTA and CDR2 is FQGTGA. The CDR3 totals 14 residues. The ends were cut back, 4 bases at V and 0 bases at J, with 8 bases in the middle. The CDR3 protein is CASSSGTSTDTQYF. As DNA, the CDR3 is TGTGCCAGCAGCTCTGGAACTAGCACAGATACGCAGTATTTT.

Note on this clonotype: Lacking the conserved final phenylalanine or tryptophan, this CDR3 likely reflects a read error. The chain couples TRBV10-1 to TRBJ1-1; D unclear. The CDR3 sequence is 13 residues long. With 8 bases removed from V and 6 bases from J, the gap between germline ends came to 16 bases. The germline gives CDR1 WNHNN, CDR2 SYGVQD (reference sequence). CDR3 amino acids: CASSQGLAPEAFV. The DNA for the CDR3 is TGCGCCAGCTCACAAGGACTAGCCCCTGAAGCTTTCGTT.

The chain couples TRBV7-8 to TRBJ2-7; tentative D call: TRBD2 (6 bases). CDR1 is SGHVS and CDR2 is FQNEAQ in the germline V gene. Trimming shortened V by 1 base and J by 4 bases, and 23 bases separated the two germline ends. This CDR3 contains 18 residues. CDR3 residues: CASSLEGGAETQYYEQYV. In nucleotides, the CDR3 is TGTGCCAGCAGCTTAGAGGGAGGCGCGGAAACGCAGTATTACGAGCAGTACGTC.